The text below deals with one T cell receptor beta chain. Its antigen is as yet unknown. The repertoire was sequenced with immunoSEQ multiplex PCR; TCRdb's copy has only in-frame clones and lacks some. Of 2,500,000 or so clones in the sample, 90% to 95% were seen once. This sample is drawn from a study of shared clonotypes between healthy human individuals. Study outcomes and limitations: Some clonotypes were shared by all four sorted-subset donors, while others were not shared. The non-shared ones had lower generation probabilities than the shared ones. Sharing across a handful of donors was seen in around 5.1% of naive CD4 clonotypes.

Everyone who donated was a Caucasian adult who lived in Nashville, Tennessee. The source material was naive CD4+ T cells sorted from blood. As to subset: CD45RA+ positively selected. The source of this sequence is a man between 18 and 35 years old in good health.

CDR3: CASSVGHEYGYTF. In nucleotides, the CDR3 is TGTGCCAGCAGTGTGGGGCACGAATATGGCTACACCTTC. The chain combines TRBV6-5 with TRBJ1-2, with D possibly TRBD1 on 5 matching bases. The germline CDR1 and CDR2 sequences are MNHEY and SVGAGI. CDR3 length equals 13 residues. Trimming took off 5 bases at V and 5 bases at J, with 12 bases between the two ends.